This T cell receptor beta chain is drawn from a study of CD8+ T cells in alopecia areata. Study context: The study gave treated patients oral tofacitinib at 5 to 10 mg twice daily.

RNA, once extracted, was reverse transcribed into cDNA for use as the sequencing template. Data came from immunoSEQ multiplex PCR; TCRdb stores just in-frame clones and leaves some out. The table lists hundreds of thousands of clones, under 40% of them singletons. CDR3 length equals 16 residues. V lost 4 bases and J lost 6; bases outside the gene matches: 14. CDR1 LGHNA and CDR2 YNFKEQ come from the germline V gene. Note on this clone: What it binds is not known.

Study-wide points: Normal skin's resident alphabeta T cells are sequenced alongside lesional scalp T cells. Between patients, shared TCR sequences were less clear than in mice. This was possibly due in part to HLA diversity in the patient population.

Treatment meaning: oral pan-JAK inhibitor, 5-10 mg twice daily. J is TRBJ2-7 and V is TRBV4-2; 8 bases match TRBD1. Sequencing was performed on CD4+ T cells sorted from blood, taken at approximately week 31, from a patient treated with tofacitinib. This receptor was identified in a human donor with alopecia areata. The CDR3 DNA reads as TGTGCCAGCAGCCGAGACTTACAGGGGGTGGCGCTCGAGCAGTACTTC. Protein: CASSRDLQGVALEQYF.